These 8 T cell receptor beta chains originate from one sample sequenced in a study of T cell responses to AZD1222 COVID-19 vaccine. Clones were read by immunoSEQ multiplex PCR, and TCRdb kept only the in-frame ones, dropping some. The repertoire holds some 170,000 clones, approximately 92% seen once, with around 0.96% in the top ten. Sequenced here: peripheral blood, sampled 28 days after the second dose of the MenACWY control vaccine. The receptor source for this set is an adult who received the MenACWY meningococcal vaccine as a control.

As DNA, the CDR3 is TGTGCCAGCAGTGGACAGGGGGCGGGAACAGATACGCAGTATTTT. Its translation is CASSGQGAGTDTQYF. The J gene is TRBJ2-3, the V gene TRBV2, with 10 bases aligning to TRBD1. Trimming cost V 4 bases and J 3 bases; bases outside gene matches: 4. Germline V gene sequence: CDR1 SNHLY, CDR2 FYNNEI. There are 15 residues in the CDR3.

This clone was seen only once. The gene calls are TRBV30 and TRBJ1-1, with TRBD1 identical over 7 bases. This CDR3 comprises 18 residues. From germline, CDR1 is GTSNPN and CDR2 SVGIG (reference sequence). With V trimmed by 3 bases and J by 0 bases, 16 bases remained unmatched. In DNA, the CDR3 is TGTGCCTGGAGGCCCTCCCCCTATATGGGGACAGTGAACACTGAAGCTTTCTTT. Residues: CAWRPSPYMGTVNTEAFF.

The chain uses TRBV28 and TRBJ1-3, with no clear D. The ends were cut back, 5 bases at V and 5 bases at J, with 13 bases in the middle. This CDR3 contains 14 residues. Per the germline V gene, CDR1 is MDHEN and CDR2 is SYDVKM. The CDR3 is CASSLGWRRNTIYF. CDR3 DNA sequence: TGTGCCAGCAGTCTAGGATGGAGAAGAAACACCATATATTTT.

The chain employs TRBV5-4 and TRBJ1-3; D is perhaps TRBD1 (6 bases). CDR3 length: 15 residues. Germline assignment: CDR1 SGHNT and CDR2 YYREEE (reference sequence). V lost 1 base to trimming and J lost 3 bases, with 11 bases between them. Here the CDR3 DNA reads TGTGCCAGCAGCTTGAACAGGGATCGTGGAAACACCATATATTTT. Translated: CASSLNRDRGNTIYF.

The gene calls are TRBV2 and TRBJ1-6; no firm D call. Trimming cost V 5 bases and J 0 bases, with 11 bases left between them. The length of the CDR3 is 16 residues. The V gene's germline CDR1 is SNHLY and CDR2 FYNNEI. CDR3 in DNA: TGTGCCAGCAGTAACAAGGGTAGCTCCTATAATTCACCCCTCCACTTT. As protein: CASSNKGSSYNSPLHF.

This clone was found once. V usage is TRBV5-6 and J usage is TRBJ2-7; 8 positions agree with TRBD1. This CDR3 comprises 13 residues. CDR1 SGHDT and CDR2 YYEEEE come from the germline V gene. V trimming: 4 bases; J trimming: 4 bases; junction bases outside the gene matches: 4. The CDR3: CASSRGTGYEQYF. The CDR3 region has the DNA TGTGCCAGCAGCCGCGGGACAGGTTACGAGCAGTACTTC.

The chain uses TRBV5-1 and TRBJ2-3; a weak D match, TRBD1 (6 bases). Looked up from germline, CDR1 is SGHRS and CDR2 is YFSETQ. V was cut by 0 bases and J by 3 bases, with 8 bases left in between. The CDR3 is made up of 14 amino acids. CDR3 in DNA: TGCGCCAGCAGCTTGGCGACAGGAACAGATACGCAGTATTTT. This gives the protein CASSLATGTDTQYF.

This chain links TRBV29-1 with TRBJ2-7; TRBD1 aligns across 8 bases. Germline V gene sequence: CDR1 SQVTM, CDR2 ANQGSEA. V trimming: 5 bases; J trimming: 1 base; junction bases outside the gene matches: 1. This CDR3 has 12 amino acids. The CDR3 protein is CSVRTGSYEQYF. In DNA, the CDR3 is TGCAGCGTTAGGACAGGGTCCTACGAGCAGTACTTC.